The 28 T cell receptor beta chains listed next were all sequenced from one sample in a study of pediatric ulcerative colitis. Libraries were prepared by immunoSEQ multiplex PCR; TCRdb keeps only in-frame clonotypes and omits some of them. This sample has roughly 70,000 clones, with 85% to 90% found just once. Sequenced material: blood. Source of these receptors: a boy aged 5-17 years with severe ulcerative colitis.

This chain joins TRBV7-3 and TRBJ2-1, with D perhaps matching TRBD2 (5 bases). The length of the CDR3 is 17 residues. V lost 1 base and J 4 bases, leaving 17 bases between the germline ends. Germline V CDR1 and CDR2: SGHTA, FQGTGA. The CDR3, as DNA: TGTGCCAGCAGCTTAAACGGAGGAGGTACCCCTTACAATGAGCAGTTCTTC. Its translation: CASSLNGGGTPYNEQFF.

V usage is TRBV25-1 and J usage is TRBJ1-2; D possibly corresponds to TRBD1 (5 bases). The germline V and J ends were trimmed by 2 bases and 5 bases, with 15 bases remaining between them. This CDR3 comprises 15 residues. Germline lookup yields CDR1 MGHDK and CDR2 SYGVNS. CDR3 residues: CASSETGALLYGYTF. The CDR3 nucleotides read TGTGCCAGCAGTGAAACCGGGGCCCTCCTATATGGCTACACCTTC.

This chain links TRBV6-1 with TRBJ2-3; the D is unclear. The CDR3 loop spans 12 amino acids. Germline CDR1 MNHNS, CDR2 SASEGT. Trimming took 4 bases from V and 6 from J, leaving 8 bases between them. The CDR3 protein is CASSAGSDTQYF. CDR3 bases: TGTGCCAGCAGTGCCGGTTCCGATACGCAGTATTTT.

The V and J genes are TRBV2 and TRBJ2-1; D possibly matches TRBD1 or TRBD2 (5 bases each). This CDR3 contains 13 residues. V was clipped by 10 bases and J by 4 bases, with 14 bases between them. The germline V gene has CDR1 SNHLY and CDR2 FYNNEI. In DNA, the CDR3 is TGTGCCATAGGGACCAATAAGTACAATGAGCAGTTCTTC. It is translated as CAIGTNKYNEQFF.

The V call is TRBV29-1, the J call TRBJ2-1; 7 bases agree with TRBD1. CDR1 is SQVTM and CDR2 is ANQGSEA in the germline V gene. V dropped 5 bases and J dropped 7; count of bases not matched to a gene: 5. This CDR3 has 12 amino acids. CDR3 region: CSVMKGANEQFF. Here the CDR3 DNA reads TGCAGCGTTATGAAGGGGGCAAATGAGCAGTTCTTC.

V is TRBV27 and J is TRBJ1-6; D unclear. The V end was cut by 1 base, the J end by 5 bases, with 6 bases between. Germline V lookup: CDR1 MNHEY, CDR2 SMNVEV (reference sequence). The CDR3 runs 14 residues. The CDR3 spells CASSLLVDNSPLHF. The CDR3 DNA reads TGTGCCAGCAGTTTATTAGTCGATAATTCACCCCTCCACTTT.

In its sample, this clone was seen once. This chain joins TRBV10-3 and TRBJ2-3; D might be TRBD1 or TRBD2, each matching 6 bases. Trimming cost V 8 bases and J 2 bases, with 11 bases left between them. The CDR3 consists of 13 residues. CDR1 and CDR2 (germline): ENHRY, SYGVKD. CDR3 sequence reads: CAIRGDTTDTQYF. The DNA of the CDR3 is TGTGCCATCCGCGGGGACACCACAGATACGCAGTATTTT.

This chain connects TRBV28 to TRBJ1-5; 11 positions agree with TRBD1. Trimming at V came to 2 bases and at J to 5 bases, leaving 2 bases not matched to a gene. Germline lookup yields CDR1 MDHEN and CDR2 SYDVKM. This CDR3 is built from 15 residues. CDR3 DNA sequence: TGTGCCAGCAGTTTAGGGACAGGGGGGTATCAGCCCCAGCATTTT. It codes for CASSLGTGGYQPQHF. The full variable domain, completed using reference TRBV28 and TRBJ1-5, is DVKVTQSSRYLVKRTGEKVFLECVQDMDHENMFWYRQDPGLGLRLIYFSYDVKMKEKGDIPEGYSVSREKKERFSLILESASTNQTSMYLCASSLGTGGYQPQHFGDGTRLSIL.

This clone has only a few counts. V gene TRBV4-2 combines with J gene TRBJ2-7, with D hard to call. V was cut by 1 base and J by 6 bases, with 16 bases left in between. The CDR3 totals 15 residues. Germline CDR1 is LGHNA and CDR2 is YNFKEQ. The CDR3 region is CASSQAAGYAPEQYF. The CDR3 region has the DNA TGTGCCAGCAGCCAAGCGGCAGGCTACGCTCCCGAGCAGTACTTC.

The chain has TRBV6-5 and TRBJ2-7; 8 bases fit TRBD1. Germline V gene sequence: CDR1 MNHEY, CDR2 SVGAGI. Trimming at V came to 6 bases and at J to 4 bases, leaving 11 bases not matched to a gene. The CDR3 has 15 residues. The CDR3 nucleotides read TGTGCCAGCAGCTCGCCCACAGGGGGGCTTTACGAGCAGTACTTC. Amino acid sequence: CASSSPTGGLYEQYF.

The CDR3 coding sequence is TGTGCCAGCTCTCCGGGGGACTATGGCTACACCTTC. Residues: CASSPGDYGYTF. This chain links TRBV2 with TRBJ1-2, with a tentative D call TRBD1 (5 bases). This CDR3 is built from 12 residues. The germline V and J ends were trimmed by 8 bases and 3 bases, with 10 bases remaining between them. Germline V lookup: CDR1 SNHLY, CDR2 FYNNEI.

The rearrangement links TRBV5-1 to TRBJ2-7; 8 bases agree with TRBD1. Trimming took 4 bases from V and 2 from J; bases not matched to a gene: 5. Germline lookup yields CDR1 SGHRS and CDR2 YFSETQ. The CDR3 covers 14 residues. The CDR3 coding sequence is TGCGCCAGCAGCACGGGACAGGTACCCTACGAGCAGTACTTC. This sequence encodes CASSTGQVPYEQYF.

The rearrangement joins TRBV30 to TRBJ1-2; D is uncertain. The V end lost 5 bases, the J end lost 1 base, and 5 bases lay between the germline ends. CDR1 and CDR2 from the germline V gene are GTSNPN and SVGIG (reference sequence). The CDR3 consists of 11 residues. The CDR3 region has the DNA TGTGCCTGGTCTTTTAACTATGGCTACACCTTC. Amino acids: CAWSFNYGYTF.

The rearrangement uses TRBV4-1 and TRBJ1-1; D gene uncertain. Germline CDR1 is MGHRA and CDR2 is YSYEKL. V lost 8 bases and J 1 base, leaving 11 bases between the germline ends. The CDR3 runs 13 residues. In DNA form, the CDR3 reads TGCGCCAGCGCCAACGCGGGGAACACTGAAGCTTTCTTT. As protein: CASANAGNTEAFF.

V is TRBV10-3 and J is TRBJ1-2; 9 positions match TRBD1. The CDR3 runs 17 residues. Trimming removed 4 bases from V and 6 bases from J; junction bases left unmatched: 15. Germline CDR1 reads ENHRY; CDR2 reads SYGVKD. CDR3 loop: CAISAQPPGQGLDGYTF. The CDR3 region has the DNA TGTGCCATCAGTGCCCAACCCCCGGGACAGGGTTTGGATGGCTACACCTTC.

The chain joins TRBV11-2 to TRBJ2-1; D uncertain. Germline CDR1 and CDR2: SGHAT and FQNNGV. This CDR3 is 15 amino acids long. Deletions cut 5 bases from V and 3 bases from J, with 14 bases between. CDR3 bases: TGTGCCAGCAGCGGCCAACTGGGCTTCTACAATGAGCAGTTCTTC. Translating it yields CASSGQLGFYNEQFF.

The count of this clone is one. This chain links TRBV5-1 with TRBJ2-2; 11 bases align to TRBD2. The CDR3 length is 16 residues. Germline loops: CDR1 SGHRS, CDR2 YFSETQ. The ends lost 4 bases at V and 5 bases at J; junction bases unmatched: 7. The CDR3 loop is CASSILAGVETGELFF. DNA of the CDR3: TGCGCCAGCAGCATACTAGCGGGAGTGGAGACCGGGGAGCTGTTTTTT.

The chain links TRBV11-3 to TRBJ2-1; D possibly corresponds to TRBD1 (5 bases). Trimming removed 3 bases from V and 6 bases from J, with 9 bases in between. The germline V gene has CDR1 SGHNT and CDR2 YENEEA. The CDR3 contains 13 residues. DNA for the CDR3: TGTGCCAGCAGCTTCGACAGTAGCAATGAGCAGTTCTTC. It is translated as CASSFDSSNEQFF.

V is TRBV7-9 and J is TRBJ2-3, with D unclear. Germline V gene sequence: CDR1 SEHNR, CDR2 FQNEAQ (reference sequence). The CDR3 is 13 amino acids. The V end lost 1 base, the J end lost 6 bases, and 8 bases lay between the germline ends. In DNA form, the CDR3 reads TGTGCCAGCAGCTTAGTGAACAAGGATACGCAGTATTTT. Its protein is CASSLVNKDTQYF.

The chain joins TRBV29-1 to TRBJ1-3, with a weak D call TRBD1 (6 bases). Trimming removed 6 bases at V and 0 bases at J, with 9 bases between. CDR1 is SQVTM, CDR2 ANQGSEA, per germline. This CDR3 has 13 amino acids. CDR3 region: CSVGQTSGNTIYF. The CDR3 DNA follows: TGCAGCGTAGGACAGACCTCTGGAAACACCATATATTTT.

This clone appeared once. This rearrangement joins TRBV7-3 to TRBJ1-1, with 7 bases that match TRBD1. The CDR3 totals 13 residues. The V gene's germline CDR1 is SGHTA and CDR2 FQGTGA. The V and J ends lost 4 bases and 4 bases, in that order; junction bases with no gene match: 3. CDR3 DNA sequence: TGTGCCAGCAGCTCCTGGACAGGCACTGAAGCTTTCTTT. This encodes CASSSWTGTEAFF.

V and J are TRBV10-3 and TRBJ2-3, with TRBD1 matching over 8 bases. This CDR3 is 15 amino acids long. V was pared by 6 bases and J by 1 base, with 6 bases of the junction left unmatched. The germline CDR1 and CDR2 sequences are ENHRY and SYGVKD. Here the CDR3 DNA reads TGTGCCATCAGCGATTCACAGGGGGGCACAGATACGCAGTATTTT. Protein: CAISDSQGGTDTQYF.

The chain joins TRBV18 to TRBJ2-1; D gene unclear. Germline loops: CDR1 KGHSH, CDR2 LQKENI. The length of the CDR3 is 16 residues. V gave up 4 bases and J gave up 0 bases, with 13 bases separating them. The CDR3 protein is CASSHSIGSSYNEQFF. DNA of the CDR3: TGTGCCAGCTCACACTCTATCGGTAGCTCCTACAATGAGCAGTTCTTC.

The J gene is TRBJ1-1, the V gene TRBV19, with TRBD1 matching 7 bases. Germline CDR1 reads LNHDA; CDR2 reads SQIVND (reference sequence). V dropped 4 bases and J dropped 4; count of bases not matched to a gene: 6. CDR3 size: 14 residues. CDR3 sequence reads: CASSTLGQATEAFF. CDR3 coding DNA: TGTGCCAGTAGTACTTTAGGACAGGCCACTGAAGCTTTCTTT. The full variable domain, in which reference TRBV19 and TRBJ1-1 provide the parts outside the CDR3, is DGGITQSPKYLFRKEGQNVTLSCEQNLNHDAMYWYRQDPGQGLRLIYYSQIVNDFQKGDIAEGYSVSREKKESFPLTVTSAQKNPTAFYLCASSTLGQATEAFFGQGTRLTVV.

This clone was seen a few times. The junction and the germline gene differ at one end; a read error may be behind it. The rearrangement uses TRBV7-7 and TRBJ2-5; TRBD1 agrees at 7 bases. Germline V lookup: CDR1 SSHAT, CDR2 FNYEAQ (reference sequence). The CDR3 runs to 13 residues. CDR3 protein: CASSLNRGETQYF. CDR3 nucleotides: TGTGCTAGCAGCTTAAACAGGGGAGAGACCCAGTACTTC.

The genes are TRBV29-1 and TRBJ2-1; D is uncertain. The V gene lost 3 bases and the J gene lost 6 bases, with 3 bases spanning the gap. Germline CDR1 is SQVTM and CDR2 is ANQGSEA. CDR3 length: 10 amino acids. This CDR3 reads CSVDPNEQFF. CDR3 coding DNA: TGCAGCGTTGACCCCAATGAGCAGTTCTTC.

This clone was recorded only once. The chain carries TRBV7-9 and TRBJ2-6; 7 positions agree with TRBD1. CDR3 size: 16 residues. Germline lookup yields CDR1 SEHNR and CDR2 FQNEAQ (reference sequence). J was trimmed by 2 bases and V by 0 bases; bases with no gene match: 1. In nucleotides, the CDR3 is TGTGCCAGCAGCTTAGCAGGGGGCGCTGGGGCCAACGTCCTGACTTTC. It translates to CASSLAGGAGANVLTF.

The genes are TRBV4-3 and TRBJ2-1; no clear D. Between the trimmed V and J ends, which lost 0 bases and 10 bases, there was a span of 4 bases. CDR1 and CDR2 (germline): LGHNA, YSLEER. CDR3 length equals 11 residues. CDR3 in DNA: TGCGCCAGCAGCCAAGACAGAGAGCAGTTCTTC. Translation: CASSQDREQFF.